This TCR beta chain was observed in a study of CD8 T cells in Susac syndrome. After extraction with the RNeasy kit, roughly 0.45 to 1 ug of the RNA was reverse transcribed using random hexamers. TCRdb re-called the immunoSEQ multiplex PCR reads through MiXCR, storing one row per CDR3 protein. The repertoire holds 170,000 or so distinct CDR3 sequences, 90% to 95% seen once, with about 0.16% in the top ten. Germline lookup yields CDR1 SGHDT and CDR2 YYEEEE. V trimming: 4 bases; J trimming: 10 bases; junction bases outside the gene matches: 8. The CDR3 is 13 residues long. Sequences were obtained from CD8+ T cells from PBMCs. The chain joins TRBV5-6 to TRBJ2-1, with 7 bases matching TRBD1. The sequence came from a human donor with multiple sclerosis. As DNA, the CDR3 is TGTGCCAGCAGCATGGACAGGATTTGGGAGCAGTTCTTC. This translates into CASSMDRIWEQFF.